This T cell receptor beta chain was captured in a study of Ad26.COV2.S vaccination and SARS-CoV-2 variants. Study in general: Administration of Ad26.COV2.S was intramuscular, either once or twice 56 days apart.

The repertoire was sequenced with immunoSEQ multiplex PCR; TCRdb's copy has only in-frame clones and lacks some. The sample has some 500,000 clones, roughly nine tenths seen once. This clone has a single count. What it binds is unknown. Study-wide points: Total T cell responses, in the TCR breadth and depth analyses, may have been underestimated. Among vaccine recipients, spike-specific TCR breadth exceeded that of placebo recipients.

The ends lost 4 bases at V and 0 bases at J; junction bases unmatched: 10. The CDR3 totals 18 residues. Germline V gene lookup returns CDR1 SGHRS and CDR2 YFSETQ. Treatment described: some 20 received Ad26.COV2.S at low or high dose, single or two shots; a few received placebo; per-sample allocation not given. Samples analyzed were those drawn on day 63 after the first vaccine or placebo injection. The specimen comprised peripheral blood, sampled in a trial of Ad26.COV2.S vaccine versus placebo. The chain couples TRBV5-1 to TRBJ2-2, with 9 bases that match TRBD2. This receptor was obtained from a person aged 18-60 years who received the Ad26.COV2.S COVID-19 vaccine or a placebo. The CDR3 region has the DNA TGCGCCAGCAGCGTACTCATGACTAGCGGAGCGAACACCGGGGAGCTGTTTTTT. Its translation: CASSVLMTSGANTGELFF.